Described below is a single TCR beta chain sequence and its context. Antigen unknown. The data were obtained in a study of T cells in Graves' hyperthyroidism and ophthalmopathy. It was RNA transcripts that yielded the amplified TCR beta CDR3 regions. HTBI primers were employed in a first-round RT-PCR of the TCR CDR3. TCRdb reanalysed the multiplex PCR reads using MiXCR and keeps one entry per CDR3 protein. Altogether under 650,000 distinct CDR3 sequences are present, around 15% being singletons, with the ten largest covering over 3.5%. Findings of the study overall: Within blood appeared most thyroid clonotypes that had expanded above 0.001.

CDR3 length: 15 amino acids. The J segment lost 2 bases and the V segment lost 6 bases, leaving 12 bases of the junction unmatched. Germline V gene lookup returns CDR1 DFQATT and CDR2 SNEGSKA (reference sequence). This receptor was obtained from a woman aged 25 to 39 with Graves' hyperthyroidism. The chain recombines TRBV20-1 with TRBJ2-7; 8 bases fit TRBD2. The sample comprised blood. The CDR3 reads CSARSGGRLAYEQYF. In DNA, the CDR3 is TGCAGTGCCCGATCCGGCGGGAGGCTCGCCTACGAGCAGTACTTC.